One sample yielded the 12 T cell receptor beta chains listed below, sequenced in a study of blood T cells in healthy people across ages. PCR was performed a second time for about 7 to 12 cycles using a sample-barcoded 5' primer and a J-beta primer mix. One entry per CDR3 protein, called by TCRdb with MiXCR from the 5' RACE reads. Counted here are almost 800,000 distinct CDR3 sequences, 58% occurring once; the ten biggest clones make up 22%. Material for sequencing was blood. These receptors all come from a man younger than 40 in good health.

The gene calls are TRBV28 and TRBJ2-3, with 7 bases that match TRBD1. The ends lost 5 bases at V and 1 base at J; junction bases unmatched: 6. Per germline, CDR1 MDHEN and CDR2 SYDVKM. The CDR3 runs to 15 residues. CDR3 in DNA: TGTGCCAGCAGTCAACGACAGGGTGGCACAGATACGCAGTATTTT. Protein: CASSQRQGGTDTQYF. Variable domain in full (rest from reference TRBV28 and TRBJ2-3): DVKVTQSSRYLVKRTGEKVFLECVQDMDHENMFWYRQDPGLGLRLIYFSYDVKMKEKGDIPEGYSVSREKKERFSLILESASTNQTSMYLCASSQRQGGTDTQYFGPGTRLTVL.

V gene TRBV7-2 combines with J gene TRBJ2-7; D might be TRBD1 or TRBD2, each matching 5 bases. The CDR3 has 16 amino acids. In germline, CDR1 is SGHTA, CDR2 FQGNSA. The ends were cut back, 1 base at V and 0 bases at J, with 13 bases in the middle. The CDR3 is CASSLGAGASSYEQYF. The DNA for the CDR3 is TGTGCCAGCAGCTTAGGAGCCGGGGCTAGCTCCTACGAGCAGTACTTC. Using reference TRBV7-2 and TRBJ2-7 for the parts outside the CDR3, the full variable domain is GAGVSQSPSNKVTEKGKDVELRCDPISGHTALYWYRQSLGQGLEFLIYFQGNSAPDKSGLPSDRFSAERTGGSVSTLTIQRTQQEDSAVYLCASSLGAGASSYEQYFGPGTRLTVT.

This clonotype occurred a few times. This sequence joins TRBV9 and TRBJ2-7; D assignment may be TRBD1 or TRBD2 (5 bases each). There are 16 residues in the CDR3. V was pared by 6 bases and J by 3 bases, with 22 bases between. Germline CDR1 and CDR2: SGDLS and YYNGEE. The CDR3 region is CASTQTPGRPLYEQYF. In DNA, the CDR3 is TGTGCCAGCACTCAAACCCCGGGACGTCCGCTCTACGAGCAGTACTTC.

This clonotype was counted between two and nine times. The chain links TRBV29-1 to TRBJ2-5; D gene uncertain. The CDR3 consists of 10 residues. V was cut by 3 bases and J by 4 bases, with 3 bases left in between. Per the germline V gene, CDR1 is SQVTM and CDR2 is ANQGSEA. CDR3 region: CSVDLETQYF. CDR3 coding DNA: TGCAGCGTTGATCTAGAGACCCAGTACTTC.

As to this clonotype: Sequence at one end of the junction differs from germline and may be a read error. The DNA for the CDR3 is TGTGCCGGCAGTTACTCGGCAGGCAGGGGGGAGCAGTACTTC. Protein sequence: CAGSYSAGRGEQYF. V is TRBV6-5 and J is TRBJ2-5, with D possibly TRBD1 on 7 matching bases. The CDR3 contains 14 residues. Germline lookup yields CDR1 MNHEY and CDR2 SVGAGI.

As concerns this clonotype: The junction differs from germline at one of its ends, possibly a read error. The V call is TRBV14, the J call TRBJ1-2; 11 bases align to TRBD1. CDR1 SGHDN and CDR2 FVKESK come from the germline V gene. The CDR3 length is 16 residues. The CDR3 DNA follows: TGTGCCGGCAGCCCATGGGGCGGGACAGGGGGCTATGGCTACACCTTC. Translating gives CAGSPWGGTGGYGYTF. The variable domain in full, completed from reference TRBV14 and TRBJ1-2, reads EAGVTQFPSHSVIEKGQTVTLRCDPISGHDNLYWYRRVMGKEIKFLLHFVKESKQDESGMPNNRFLAERTGGTYSTLKVQPAELEDSGVYFCAGSPWGGTGGYGYTFGSGTRLTVV.

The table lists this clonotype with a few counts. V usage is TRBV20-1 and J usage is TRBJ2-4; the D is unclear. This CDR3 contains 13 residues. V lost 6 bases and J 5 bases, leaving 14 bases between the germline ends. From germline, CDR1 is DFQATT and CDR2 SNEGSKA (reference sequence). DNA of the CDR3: TGCAGTGCCAGACCGGAGAGCGAAAACATTCAGTACTTC. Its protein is CSARPESENIQYF.

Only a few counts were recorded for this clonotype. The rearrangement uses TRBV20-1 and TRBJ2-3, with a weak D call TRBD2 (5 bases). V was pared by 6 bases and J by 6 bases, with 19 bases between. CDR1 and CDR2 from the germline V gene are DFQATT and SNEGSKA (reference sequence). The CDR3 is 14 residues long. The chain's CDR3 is CSAPQIGGMDTQYF. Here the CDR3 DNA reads TGCAGTGCCCCGCAAATAGGAGGCATGGATACGCAGTATTTT.

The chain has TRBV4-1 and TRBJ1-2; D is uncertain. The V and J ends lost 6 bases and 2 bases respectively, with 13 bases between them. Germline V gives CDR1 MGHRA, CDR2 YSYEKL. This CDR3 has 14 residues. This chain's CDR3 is CASSDTYPNYGYTF. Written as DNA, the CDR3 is TGCGCCAGCAGTGACACCTACCCAAACTATGGCTACACCTTC.

CDR3 DNA sequence: TGTGCCAGCAGTAAAGAGGGGGGGGGCTCCTACGAGCAGTACTTC. Protein: CASSKEGGGSYEQYF. The chain has TRBV12-3 or TRBV12-4 and TRBJ2-7; possible D gene TRBD2, 7 bases. The CDR3 runs to 15 residues. V lost 5 bases and J lost 0, with 14 bases in between.

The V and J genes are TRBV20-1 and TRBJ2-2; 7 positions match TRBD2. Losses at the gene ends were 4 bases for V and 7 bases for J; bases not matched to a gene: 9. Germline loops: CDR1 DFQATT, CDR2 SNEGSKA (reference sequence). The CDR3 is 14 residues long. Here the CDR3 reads CSAMTSSAGGELFF. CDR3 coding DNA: TGCAGTGCTATGACTAGCTCCGCGGGCGGGGAGCTGTTTTTT.

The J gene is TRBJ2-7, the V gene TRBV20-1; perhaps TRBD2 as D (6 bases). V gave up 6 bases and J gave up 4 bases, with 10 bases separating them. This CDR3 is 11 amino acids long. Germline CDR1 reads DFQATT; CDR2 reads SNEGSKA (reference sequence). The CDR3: CSAVAGYEQYF. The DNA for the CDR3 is TGCAGTGCGGTTGCGGGGTACGAGCAGTACTTC.